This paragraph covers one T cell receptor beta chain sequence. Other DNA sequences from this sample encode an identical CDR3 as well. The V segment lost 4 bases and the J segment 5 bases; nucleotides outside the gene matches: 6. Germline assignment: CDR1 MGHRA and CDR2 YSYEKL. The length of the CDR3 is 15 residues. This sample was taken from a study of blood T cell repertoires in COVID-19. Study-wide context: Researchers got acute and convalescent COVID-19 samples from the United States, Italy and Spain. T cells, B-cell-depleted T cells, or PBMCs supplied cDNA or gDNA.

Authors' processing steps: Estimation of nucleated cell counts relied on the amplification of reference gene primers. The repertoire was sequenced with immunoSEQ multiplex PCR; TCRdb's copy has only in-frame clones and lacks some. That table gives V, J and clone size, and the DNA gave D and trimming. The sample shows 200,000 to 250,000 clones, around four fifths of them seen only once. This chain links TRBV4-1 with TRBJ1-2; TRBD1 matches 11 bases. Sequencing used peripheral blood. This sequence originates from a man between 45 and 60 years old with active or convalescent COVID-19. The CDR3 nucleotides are TGCGCCAGCAGCCCGAGGGACAGGGGGTTGTATGGCTACACCTTC. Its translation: CASSPRDRGLYGYTF.